These T cell receptor beta chains were read from a single sample in a study of CD8 T cells in ankylosing spondylitis. Each CDR3 protein gets one entry after TCRdb re-called the 5' RACE reads with MiXCR. The sample carries about 90,000 distinct CDR3 sequences, about 9% recorded once. Sequencing was performed on blood, either unsorted or a sorted T cell fraction (not recorded which). Source of these receptors: a male donor with ankylosing spondylitis. Both conserved end residues are part of each CDR3. The D gene is left open where the match is weak. The size entry is marked missing in some rows and otherwise reads once, few, many or a size class.

clone size	V gene	D gene	J gene	CDR3 DNA	CDR3 protein
few	TRBV7-9	TRBD2	TRBJ2-1	TGTGCCAGCAGCTCGCAAGGGACTAGCGGGGATGAGCAGTTCTTC	CASSSQGTSGDEQFF
.	TRBV11-2	TRBD2	TRBJ2-1	TGTGCCAGCAGCTTACTAGCGGGAGATCGGAATGAGCAGTTCTTC	CASSLLAGDRNEQFF
few	TRBV13	.	TRBJ1-1	TGTGCCAGCAGCTTGGGTGCCGGGCATGGCACTGAAGCTTTCTTT	CASSLGAGHGTEAFF
few	TRBV6-1	.	TRBJ2-2	TGTGCCAGCAGTGAAGTCGCGGTTAACACCGGGGAGCTGTTTTTT	CASSEVAVNTGELFF
.	TRBV27	.	TRBJ2-7	TGTGCCAGCAGTTTATTAGGGGGGCTCTACGAGCAGTACTTC	CASSLLGGLYEQYF
many	TRBV12-3/TRBV12-4	.	TRBJ2-5	TGTGCCAGCAGGGGCAGAGAAGAGACCCAGTACTTC	CASRGREETQYF
few	TRBV10-2	TRBD1	TRBJ1-1	TGCGCCAGCAGTGCCCCGGGACAGGGTGAAACTGAAGCTTTCTTT	CASSAPGQGETEAFF
many	TRBV7-9	.	TRBJ2-7	TGTGCCAGCAGCTTGGGAGGGGGCATGTACGAGCAGTACTTC	CASSLGGGMYEQYF
few	TRBV12-3/TRBV12-4	TRBD2	TRBJ2-3	TGTGCCAGCAGTACAGGACTAGCGGGAGGAGGTACGATTTTCGATACGCAGTATTTT	CASSTGLAGGGTIFDTQYF
few	TRBV3-1	.	TRBJ2-2	TGTGCCAGCAGCCAAGAAGGTTATCTGAACACCGGGGAGCTGTTTTTT	CASSQEGYLNTGELFF
.	TRBV12-3/TRBV12-4	TRBD2	TRBJ2-7	TGTGCCAGCAGTCGCATCGATAGCGGGAGGGCCTACGAGCAGTACTTC	CASSRIDSGRAYEQYF
many	TRBV27	.	TRBJ2-1	TGTGCCAGCAGTTTGCAAGGACCTCGAGTAGATGAGCAGTTCTTC	CASSLQGPRVDEQFF
many	TRBV20-1	TRBD2	TRBJ2-1	TGCAGTGCCGAAGGGCGGGAGTCATACAATGAGCAGTTCTTC	CSAEGRESYNEQFF
.	TRBV14	.	TRBJ2-1	TGTGCCAGCAGCCAAGACTACCCCTTCCAGGGGGAGGGCCTCAATGAGCAGTTCTTC	CASSQDYPFQGEGLNEQFF
.	TRBV5-5	TRBD1	TRBJ1-5	TGTGCCAGCCGCACCGGGACAGTGAGCAATCAGCCCCAGCATTTT	CASRTGTVSNQPQHF
few	TRBV20-1	.	TRBJ1-2	TGCAGTGCTAGACCAGACAGGTCCCCACATGGCTACACCTTC	CSARPDRSPHGYTF
few	TRBV13	TRBD1	TRBJ1-3	TGTGCCAGCAGCGAGGGACAGGGGATCGGAAACACCATATATTTT	CASSEGQGIGNTIYF
few	TRBV7-6	.	TRBJ2-7	TGTGCCAGCAGCTTAAGTGCGGGGAACGAGCAGTACTTC	CASSLSAGNEQYF
many	TRBV20-1	.	TRBJ1-5	TGCAGTGCCTCGTCCCTCGCAGAGTTCAATCAGCCCCAGCATTTT	CSASSLAEFNQPQHF
few	TRBV7-9	.	TRBJ2-7	TGTGCCAGCAGCTCGTCAGGCGTAGGGTCCTACGAGCAGTACTTC	CASSSSGVGSYEQYF
.	TRBV20-1	TRBD2	TRBJ2-1	TGCAGTGCTAGTGGGACTAGCGGGAGTATCTCCTACAATGAGCAGTTCTTC	CSASGTSGSISYNEQFF
few	TRBV25-1	TRBD1	TRBJ2-1	TGTGCCAGCAGTACAGGGGACATGGACAATGAGCAGTTCTTC	CASSTGDMDNEQFF
once	TRBV20-1	TRBD2	TRBJ2-1	TGCAGTGCGACCCCTAGCGGGATAACCGATGAGCAGTTCTTC	CSATPSGITDEQFF
few	TRBV7-8	.	TRBJ1-1	TGTGCCAGCAGCCCTGGGGCGGCCACTGAAGCTTTCTTT	CASSPGAATEAFF
.	TRBV7-9	TRBD1	TRBJ2-1	TGTGCCAGCAGCTTAGAATGGCGACAGGGGACTTGGGATGAGCAGTTCTTC	CASSLEWRQGTWDEQFF
many	TRBV7-8	.	TRBJ2-7	TGTGCCAGCAGCTTGGACAGACCCTACGAGCAGTACTTC	CASSLDRPYEQYF
many	TRBV7-9	.	TRBJ1-1	TGTGCCAGCAGCTCGGGGTCAGGGAACACTGAAGCTTTCTTT	CASSSGSGNTEAFF
.	TRBV7-2	TRBD2	TRBJ2-2	TGTGCCAGCAGCCTCACTAGCGGGAGGTTCACCGGGGAGCTGTTTTTT	CASSLTSGRFTGELFF
.	TRBV15	TRBD2	TRBJ2-1	TGTGCCACCAGCAGAGTAGAGCGGGAGGCCTCGAGCACGAAGACTAATGAGCAGTTCTTC	CATSRVEREASSTKTNEQFF
many	TRBV4-1	TRBD1	TRBJ2-1	TGCGCCAGCAGCCCAGTCTACCAGGGGGTAAGGGAGCAGTTCTTC	CASSPVYQGVREQFF
few	TRBV13	TRBD2	TRBJ2-5	TGTGCCAGCAGCTTAGTTCTAGCGGGAGGGAATCAAGAGACCCAGTACTTC	CASSLVLAGGNQETQYF
.	TRBV20-1	TRBD1	TRBJ1-1	TGCAGTGCTACTATAGGGGGCGGGGACACTGAAGCTTTCTTT	CSATIGGGDTEAFF
once	TRBV13	TRBD2	TRBJ2-1	TGTGCCAGCAGCTCCCGCGTGGCGGGAGGAGTTCGCGGCTCCTACAATGAGCAGTTCTTC	CASSSRVAGGVRGSYNEQFF
many	TRBV12-3/TRBV12-4	.	TRBJ2-1	TGTGCCTCCTTGGGACTCCCCTCCTACAATGAGCAGTTCTTC	CASLGLPSYNEQFF
many	TRBV29-1	.	TRBJ2-3	TGCAGCGTTACCTTCCCATTCGCAGATACGCAGTATTTT	CSVTFPFADTQYF
few	TRBV14	TRBD2	TRBJ2-3	TGTGCCAGCAGTCCCAGGACTAGCGGGAGCACAGATACGCAGTATTTT	CASSPRTSGSTDTQYF
many	TRBV27	TRBD1	TRBJ1-6	TGTGCCAGCAGTCCTCGGGACAGGGTCTTCGGCAATTCACCCCTCCACTTT	CASSPRDRVFGNSPLHF
few	TRBV20-1	TRBD2	TRBJ2-1	TGCAGTGCTAGAGGGGGGACTAGCGGAGCCCCCTACAATGAGCAGTTCTTC	CSARGGTSGAPYNEQFF
few	TRBV29-1	.	TRBJ1-2	TGCAGCGTTTTCGGGGGCTACTATGGCTACACCTTC	CSVFGGYYGYTF
many	TRBV14	TRBD1	TRBJ1-2	TGTGCCAGCAGCCGACCAGGACAGGGGAGAGGCTACACCTTC	CASSRPGQGRGYTF
.	TRBV27	TRBD1	TRBJ1-1	TGTGCCAGCAGTCGCCGACAGGGGGAGAGCACTGAAGCTTTCTTT	CASSRRQGESTEAFF
.	TRBV30	.	TRBJ2-7	TGTGCCTGGGGTACAACTGTTCTAGAGCAGTACTTC	CAWGTTVLEQYF
.	TRBV11-1	TRBD1	TRBJ2-5	TGTGCCAGCAGCCTTCGGGACAGGGAAGAGACCCAGTACTTC	CASSLRDREETQYF
many	TRBV20-1	TRBD2	TRBJ2-1	TGCAGTGCTTCCCCCGAGACTAGCGGGAGTTCCGATGAGCAGTTCTTC	CSASPETSGSSDEQFF
few	TRBV2	.	TRBJ1-1	TGTGCCAGCAGTGAATGGGGAATGGGAGCTTTCTTT	CASSEWGMGAFF
many	TRBV12-3/TRBV12-4	.	TRBJ2-1	TGTGCCAGCAGTTTAGCGGGCGGGGTGAGGACCCCGGGTGAGCAGTTCTTC	CASSLAGGVRTPGEQFF
.	TRBV3-1	.	TRBJ1-1	TGTGCCAGCAGCCTGCGACAGATCACTGAAGCTTTCTTT	CASSLRQITEAFF
.	TRBV10-3	TRBD1	TRBJ2-1	TGTGCCACCCTGGGACAGACGAGCTCCTACAATGAGCAGTTCTTC	CATLGQTSSYNEQFF
few	TRBV29-1	.	TRBJ1-2	TGCAGCGTTGTAACAAATACCTATGGCTACACCTTC	CSVVTNTYGYTF
.	TRBV7-2	.	TRBJ2-3	TGTGCCAGCAGCTTGGGGGAGGCGGCAGATACGCAGTATTTT	CASSLGEAADTQYF
few	TRBV12-3/TRBV12-4	TRBD1	TRBJ2-7	TGTGCCAGCAGTTGGACAGGGATGAAGGGGGAGCAGTACTTC	CASSWTGMKGEQYF
few	TRBV7-8	.	TRBJ1-2	TGTGCCAGCAGCTTAGACAGGACTAACTATGGCTACACCTTC	CASSLDRTNYGYTF
.	TRBV15	.	TRBJ2-3	TGTGCCACCAGCAGAGATAGGAGCTATTTCGATACGCAGTATTTT	CATSRDRSYFDTQYF
many	TRBV6-2/TRBV6-3	TRBD2	TRBJ2-7	TGTGCCAGCAGTCCCCTCGCGGGAGGCTACGAGCAGTACTTC	CASSPLAGGYEQYF
.	TRBV4-1	.	TRBJ1-4	TGCGCCAGCAGCCAAGCGATCCGGAGTGGTGAAAAACTGTTTTTT	CASSQAIRSGEKLFF